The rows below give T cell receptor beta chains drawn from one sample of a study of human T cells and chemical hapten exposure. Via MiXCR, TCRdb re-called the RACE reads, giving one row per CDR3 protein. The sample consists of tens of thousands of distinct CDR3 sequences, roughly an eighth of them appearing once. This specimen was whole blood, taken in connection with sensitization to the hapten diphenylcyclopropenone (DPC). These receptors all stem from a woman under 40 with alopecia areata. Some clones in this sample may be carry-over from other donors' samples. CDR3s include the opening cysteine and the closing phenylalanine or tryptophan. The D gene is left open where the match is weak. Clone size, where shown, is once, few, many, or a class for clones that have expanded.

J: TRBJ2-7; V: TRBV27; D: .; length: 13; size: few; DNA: TGTGCCAGCAGTCCTCACAGCTCCTACGAGCAGTACTTC; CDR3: CASSPHSSYEQYF
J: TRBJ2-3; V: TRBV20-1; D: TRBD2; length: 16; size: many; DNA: TGCAGTGCTAGGAAACTAGCGGGAGCCCCAACAGATACGCAGTATTTT; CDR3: CSARKLAGAPTDTQYF
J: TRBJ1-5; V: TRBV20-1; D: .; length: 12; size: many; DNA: TGCAGTGCTAGAAAGGGGGATCAGCCCCAGCATTTT; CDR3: CSARKGDQPQHF
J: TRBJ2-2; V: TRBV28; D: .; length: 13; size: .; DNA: TGTGCCAGCAGTTTTTACGACACCGGGGAGCTGTTTTTT; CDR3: CASSFYDTGELFF
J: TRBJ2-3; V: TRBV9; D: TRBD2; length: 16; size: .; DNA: TGTGCCAGCAGCCCCCGGACTAGCGGGAGGGGAGATACGCAGTATTTT; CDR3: CASSPRTSGRGDTQYF
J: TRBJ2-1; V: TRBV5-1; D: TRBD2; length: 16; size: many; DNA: TGCGCCAGCAGCTTGGGACCTAGCGGGAGGTTGGATGAGCAGTTCTTC; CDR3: CASSLGPSGRLDEQFF
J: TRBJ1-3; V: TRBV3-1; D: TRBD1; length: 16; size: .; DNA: TGTGCCAGCAGCCAAGACAGGGGGATTACTGGAAACACCATATATTTT; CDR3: CASSQDRGITGNTIYF
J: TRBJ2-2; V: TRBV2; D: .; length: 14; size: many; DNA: TGTGCCAGCTCGGGTAGCCGTAACACCGGGGAGCTGTTTTTT; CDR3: CASSGSRNTGELFF
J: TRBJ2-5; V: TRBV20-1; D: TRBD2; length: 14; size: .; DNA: TGCAGTGCCAGACTAGCGGGAGTTACACAGACCCAGTACTTC; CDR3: CSARLAGVTQTQYF
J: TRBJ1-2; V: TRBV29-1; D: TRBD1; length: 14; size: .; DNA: TGCAGCGTTGAAGATCGTCGGACAGGATTTGGCTACACCTTC; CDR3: CSVEDRRTGFGYTF
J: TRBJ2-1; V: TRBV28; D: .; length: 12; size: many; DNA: TGTGCCAGCAGTCTCAATCAATTGAGGCAGTTCTTC; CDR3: CASSLNQLRQFF
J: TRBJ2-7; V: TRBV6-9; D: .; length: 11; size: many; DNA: TGTGCACGCCGGGATTCGCACGAGCAGTACTTC; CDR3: CARRDSHEQYF
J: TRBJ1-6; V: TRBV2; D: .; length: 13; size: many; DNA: TGTGCCAGCAGACTCAGGGAGCGGTCACCCCTCCACTTT; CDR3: CASRLRERSPLHF
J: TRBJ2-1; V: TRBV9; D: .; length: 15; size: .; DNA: TGTGCCAGCAGCGGGGGACACAGCGGCGGAGGAGAGCAGTTCTTC; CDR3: CASSGGHSGGGEQFF
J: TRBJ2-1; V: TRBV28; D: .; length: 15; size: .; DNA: TGTGCCAGCAGTCCTCCGGGGGCGTCACGCAATGAGCAGTTCTTC; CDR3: CASSPPGASRNEQFF
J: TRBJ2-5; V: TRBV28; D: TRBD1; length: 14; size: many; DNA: TGTGCCAGCAGTTTAGGACAGGGAGAAGAGACCCAGTACTTC; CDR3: CASSLGQGEETQYF
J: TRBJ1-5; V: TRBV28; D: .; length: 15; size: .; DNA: TGTGCCAGCAGTTTGGGGGGTGGGCGCGGTCAGCCCCAGCATTTT; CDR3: CASSLGGGRGQPQHF
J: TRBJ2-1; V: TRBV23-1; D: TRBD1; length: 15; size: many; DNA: TGCGCCAGCATCAAACCCGGGACAGGGGGCCGTGAGCAGTTCTTC; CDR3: CASIKPGTGGREQFF
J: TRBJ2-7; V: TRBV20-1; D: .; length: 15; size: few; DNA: TGCAGTGCTAGAGAGGCAGCGAGTATAGCCTACGAGCAGTACTTC; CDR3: CSAREAASIAYEQYF
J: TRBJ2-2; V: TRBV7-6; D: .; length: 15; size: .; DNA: TGTGCCAGCAGCTTAGGAACAGAGAACACCGGGGAGCTGTTTTTT; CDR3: CASSLGTENTGELFF
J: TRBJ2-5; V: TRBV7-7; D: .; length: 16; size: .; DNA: TGTGCTAGCAGCTTATCTGGTCGGACACCCCAAGAGACCCAGTACTTC; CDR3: CASSLSGRTPQETQYF
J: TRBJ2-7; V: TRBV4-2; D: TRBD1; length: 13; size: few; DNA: TGTGCCAGCAGCCCGAACAGGGGTAACGAGCAGTACTTC; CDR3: CASSPNRGNEQYF
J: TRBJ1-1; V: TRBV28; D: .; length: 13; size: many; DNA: TGTGCCAGCAGTTTCTATGGCAACACTGAAGCTTTCTTT; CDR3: CASSFYGNTEAFF
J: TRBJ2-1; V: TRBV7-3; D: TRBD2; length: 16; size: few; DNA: TGTGCCAGCAGCCCCTTAGCGGGAGGGACTTACAATGAGCAGTTCTTC; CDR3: CASSPLAGGTYNEQFF
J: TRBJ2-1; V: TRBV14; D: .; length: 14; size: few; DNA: TGTGCCAGCAGCCAAGTGAGGCAAAACAATGAGCAGTTCTTC; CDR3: CASSQVRQNNEQFF
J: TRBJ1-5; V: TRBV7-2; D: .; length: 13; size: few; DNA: TGTGCCAGCAGCTTCTTATCGGGTCAGCCCCAGCATTTT; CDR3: CASSFLSGQPQHF
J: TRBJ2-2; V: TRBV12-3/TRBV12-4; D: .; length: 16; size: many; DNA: TGTGCCAGCACTATACAGGGTAGCGGGCGTGTCGGGGAGCTGTTTTTT; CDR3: CASTIQGSGRVGELFF
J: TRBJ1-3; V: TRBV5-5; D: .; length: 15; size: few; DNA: TGTGCCAGCAGCCGATCTCAGGGATCTGGAAACACCATATATTTT; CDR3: CASSRSQGSGNTIYF
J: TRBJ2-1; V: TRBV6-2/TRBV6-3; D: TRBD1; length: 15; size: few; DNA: TGTGCCAGCAGTGACGGGGAGTGGTTAAGGGGGCACCAGTTCTTC; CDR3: CASSDGEWLRGHQFF
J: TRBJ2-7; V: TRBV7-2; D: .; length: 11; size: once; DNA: TGTGCCAGCAGCACCAAGGGCGAGCAGTACTTC; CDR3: CASSTKGEQYF
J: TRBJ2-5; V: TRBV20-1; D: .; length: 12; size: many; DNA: TGCAGTGCTTACAAGATGCAAGAGACCCAGTACTTC; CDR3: CSAYKMQETQYF
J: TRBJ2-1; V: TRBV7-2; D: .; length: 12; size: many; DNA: TGTGCCAGCAGCTCCCGATCCCCCGAGCAGTTCTTC; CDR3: CASSSRSPEQFF
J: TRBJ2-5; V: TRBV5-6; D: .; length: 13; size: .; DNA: TGTGCCAGCAGCTTGCGGGGGCTCAGGGCCCAGTACTTC; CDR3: CASSLRGLRAQYF
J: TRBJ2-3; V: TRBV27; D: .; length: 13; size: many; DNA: TGTGCCAGCAGTTTGGGGGGTGGGTACACGCAGTATTTT; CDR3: CASSLGGGYTQYF
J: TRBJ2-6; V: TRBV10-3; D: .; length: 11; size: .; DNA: TGTGCGAGCTCTGGGGCCAACGTCCTGACTTTC; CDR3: CASSGANVLTF
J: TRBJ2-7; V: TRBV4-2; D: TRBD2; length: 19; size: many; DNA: TGTGCCAGCAGCCAAGATTCTATGAGGGCTAGCGGGGCCCACTGGGGGCAGTACTTC; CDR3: CASSQDSMRASGAHWGQYF
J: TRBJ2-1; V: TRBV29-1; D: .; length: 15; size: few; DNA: TGCAGCGTTGTACCCAATTTTCGGGAAAGGGATGAGCAGTTCTTC; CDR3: CSVVPNFRERDEQFF
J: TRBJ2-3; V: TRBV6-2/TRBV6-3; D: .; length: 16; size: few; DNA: TGTGCCAGCAGTGAGGTACGGGTCCTTGGCACAGATACGCAGTATTTT; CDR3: CASSEVRVLGTDTQYF
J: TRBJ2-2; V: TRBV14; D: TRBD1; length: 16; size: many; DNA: TGTGCCAGCAGCCGTTACCGGGACAGGGCCGACGGGGAGCTGTTTTTT; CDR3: CASSRYRDRADGELFF
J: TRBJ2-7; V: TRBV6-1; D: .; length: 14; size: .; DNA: TGTGCCAGCATTCGAATGGGGGAACTAGGCGAGCAGTACTTC; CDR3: CASIRMGELGEQYF
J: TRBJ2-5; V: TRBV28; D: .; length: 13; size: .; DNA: TGTGCCAGCAGTCGACAGGGAGGAGAGACCCAGTACTTC; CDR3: CASSRQGGETQYF
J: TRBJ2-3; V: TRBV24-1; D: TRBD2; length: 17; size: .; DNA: TGTGCCACCAGTGATCTGGGAGCGGGAGCGGGGGCAGATACGCAGTATTTT; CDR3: CATSDLGAGAGADTQYF
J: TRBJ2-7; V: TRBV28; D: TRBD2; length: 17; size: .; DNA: TGTGCCAGCAGTTTAGGCACTCTAGCGGGAGGGTCCTACGAGCAGTACTTC; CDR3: CASSLGTLAGGSYEQYF
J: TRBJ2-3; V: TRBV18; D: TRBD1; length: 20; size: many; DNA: TGTGCCAGCTCGGGCCGGGACAGGGGGCCGTCGGGAGCCACCACAGATACGCAGTATTTT; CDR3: CASSGRDRGPSGATTDTQYF
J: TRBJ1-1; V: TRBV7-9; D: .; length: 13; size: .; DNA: TGTGCCAGCAGCTTAGTTGCGGGCACTGAAGCTTTCTTT; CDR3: CASSLVAGTEAFF
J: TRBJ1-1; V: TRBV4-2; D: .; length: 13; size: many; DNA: TGTGCCAGCAGCCAAGTTAAAGGGACTGAAGCTTTCTTT; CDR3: CASSQVKGTEAFF
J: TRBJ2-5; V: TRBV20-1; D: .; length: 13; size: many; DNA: TGCAGTGCTCAGGTGTTGGGTCAAGAGACCCAGTACTTC; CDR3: CSAQVLGQETQYF
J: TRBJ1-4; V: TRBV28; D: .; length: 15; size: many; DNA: TGTGCCAGCAGTTCGGGGGGCGCAACTAATGAAAAACTGTTTTTT; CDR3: CASSSGGATNEKLFF
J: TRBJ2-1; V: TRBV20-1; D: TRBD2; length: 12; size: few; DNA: TGCAGTGCTAGCCTCCCGGGAGGGCCTCAGTTCTTC; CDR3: CSASLPGGPQFF
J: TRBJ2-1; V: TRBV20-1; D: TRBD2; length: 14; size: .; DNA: TGCAGTGCCCCTCCTGCTAGCGGGCACAATGAGCAGTTCTTC; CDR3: CSAPPASGHNEQFF
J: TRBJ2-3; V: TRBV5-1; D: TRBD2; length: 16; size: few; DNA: TGCGCCAGCAGCCCCCGGGGACTACAGACGACAGATACGCAGTATTTT; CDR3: CASSPRGLQTTDTQYF
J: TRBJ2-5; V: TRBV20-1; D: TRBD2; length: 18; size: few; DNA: TGCAGTGCTAGAGATGGAGAGCTAGCGGGAAGGTACCAAGAGACCCAGTACTTC; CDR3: CSARDGELAGRYQETQYF